Listed here are 30 T cell receptor beta chains from one sample, sequenced in a study of T cell changes during pregnancy in multiple sclerosis. Generated by immunoSEQ multiplex PCR, the TCRdb table keeps only in-frame clones and is missing some. The data hold 40,000 to 60,000 clones, with 85% to 95% observed a single time. The input for sequencing was CD4+ T cells from peripheral blood mononuclear cells, taken in the third trimester of pregnancy. Receptor source: a female donor with multiple sclerosis, enrolled in a pregnancy study.

The chain employs TRBV7-3 and TRBJ2-1, with D possibly matching TRBD2 (5 bases). The V end lost 1 base, the J end lost 7 bases, and 11 bases lay between the germline ends. Germline CDR1 and CDR2: SGHTA and FQGTGA. The CDR3 spans 14 residues. Here the CDR3 reads CASSLRLEGNEQFF. The CDR3, as DNA: TGTGCCAGCAGCTTAAGGCTAGAGGGTAATGAGCAGTTCTTC.

The V gene is TRBV18, the J gene TRBJ1-1; tentative D call: TRBD1 (6 bases). V lost 2 bases, J lost 5 bases, and 9 bases lay in between. The CDR3 totals 13 residues. Germline V CDR1 and CDR2: KGHSH, LQKENI. CDR3 loop: CASSPGGRTEAFF. CDR3 nucleotides: TGTGCCAGCTCACCAGGGGGCAGGACTGAAGCTTTCTTT. Full variable domain (rest looked up from reference TRBV18 and TRBJ1-1): NAGVMQNPRHLVRRRGQEARLRCSPMKGHSHVYWYRQLPEEGLKFMVYLQKENIIDESGMPKERFSAEFPKEGPSILRIQQVVRGDSAAYFCASSPGGRTEAFFGQGTRLTVV.

The chain is built from TRBV19 and TRBJ2-2; the D gene is possibly TRBD2 (6 bases). The CDR3 sequence is 15 residues long. V was clipped by 9 bases and J by 1 base, with 15 bases between them. CDR1 and CDR2 (germline): LNHDA, SQIVND (reference sequence). This chain's CDR3 is CASSGTGVNTGELFF. CDR3 nucleotide sequence: TGTGCCAGCTCCGGGACGGGGGTGAACACCGGGGAGCTGTTTTTT.

The gene calls are TRBV4-1 and TRBJ2-5, with a tentative D call TRBD2 (5 bases). CDR1 and CDR2 from the germline V gene are MGHRA and YSYEKL. V was pared by 0 bases and J by 5 bases, with 19 bases between. CDR3 length equals 17 residues. The CDR3 loop reads CASSQEKGLHIGETQYF. DNA of the CDR3: TGCGCCAGCAGCCAAGAAAAAGGACTGCACATTGGGGAGACCCAGTACTTC.

This sequence joins TRBV11-2 and TRBJ2-1; 9 bases map to TRBD2. Looked up from germline, CDR1 is SGHAT and CDR2 is FQNNGV. The V and J ends lost 5 bases and 4 bases, in that order; junction bases with no gene match: 12. This CDR3 is built from 17 residues. CDR3 DNA: TGTGCCAGCAGCCTACAATCTCGCGGGGGGGGGTACAATGAGCAGTTCTTC. The encoded protein is CASSLQSRGGGYNEQFF.

The rearrangement joins TRBV27 to TRBJ2-2, with TRBD2 identical over 10 bases. The germline CDR1 and CDR2 sequences are MNHEY and SMNVEV (reference sequence). This CDR3 contains 15 residues. Trimming cost V 6 bases and J 7 bases; bases outside gene matches: 8. CDR3 DNA: TGTGCCAGCAGGCTGCAGCGGGGGGGCGTCGGGGAGCTGTTTTTT. The encoded protein is CASRLQRGGVGELFF.

The rearrangement uses TRBV11-3 and TRBJ2-7; D possibly corresponds to TRBD2 (6 bases). Looked up from germline, CDR1 is SGHNT and CDR2 is YENEEA. The CDR3 runs 15 residues. V lost 0 bases and J lost 7, with 16 bases in between. Here the CDR3 reads CASSLEAVPAGEQYF. The CDR3 DNA reads TGTGCCAGCAGCTTAGAGGCGGTCCCGGCGGGGGAGCAGTACTTC.

This clone counts as medium-sized. The V gene is TRBV5-1, the J gene TRBJ1-5; tentatively, D is TRBD1 (5 bases). The CDR3 is 15 amino acids. V lost 0 bases to trimming and J lost 4 bases, with 11 bases between them. Germline-derived CDR1 and CDR2 are SGHRS and YFSETQ. CDR3 coding DNA: TGCGCCAGCAGCTTGGAGGGGCAGGGAAATCAGCCCCAGCATTTT. Its protein product is CASSLEGQGNQPQHF.

J is TRBJ1-1 and V is TRBV5-5; TRBD1 is a possible D gene (6 bases). The CDR3 has 11 residues. Germline V CDR1 and CDR2: SGHKS, YYEKEE (reference sequence). V dropped 4 bases and J dropped 7 bases, with 8 bases sitting between them. The CDR3 here is CASSRTVEAFF. As DNA, the CDR3 is TGTGCCAGCAGCAGGACAGTTGAAGCTTTCTTT.

In this sample, this clone is medium-sized. The DNA for the CDR3 is TGTGCCAGCAGTGAGTCAGGGTTTAACGAGGACACTGAAGCTTTCTTT. Protein product: CASSESGFNEDTEAFF. The genes are TRBV2 and TRBJ1-1; possible D gene TRBD1, 5 bases. This CDR3 comprises 16 residues. CDR1 SNHLY and CDR2 FYNNEI come from the germline V gene. Trimming took 3 bases from V and 3 from J, leaving 17 bases between them.

The gene calls are TRBV30 and TRBJ1-5; no firm D call. Germline CDR1 and CDR2: GTSNPN and SVGIG (reference sequence). V was cut by 5 bases and J by 5 bases, with 13 bases left in between. CDR3 length: 13 amino acids. The CDR3 sequence: CAWGLGVDQPQHF. The CDR3, as DNA: TGTGCCTGGGGTCTCGGAGTGGATCAGCCCCAGCATTTT. Full variable domain (rest looked up from reference TRBV30 and TRBJ1-5): SQTIHQWPATLVQPVGSPLSLECTVEGTSNPNLYWYRQAAGRGLQLLFYSVGIGQISSEVPQNLSASRPQDRQFILSSKKLLLSDSGFYLCAWGLGVDQPQHFGDGTRLSIL.

This chain connects TRBV6-5 to TRBJ2-3; D gene uncertain. V lost 6 bases, J lost 8 bases, and 9 bases lay in between. The V gene's germline CDR1 is MNHEY and CDR2 SVGAGI. The CDR3 has 11 residues. This CDR3 is CASRWSGTQYF. The CDR3 coding sequence is TGTGCCAGCAGGTGGTCAGGTACGCAGTATTTT.

The chain is built from TRBV6-6 and TRBJ1-5; a weak D match, TRBD1 (5 bases). V dropped 8 bases and J dropped 4 bases, with 12 bases sitting between them. There are 13 residues in the CDR3. Germline values: CDR1 MNHNY, CDR2 SVGAGI (reference sequence). CDR3 loop: CASATGLNQPQHF. The CDR3 bases are TGTGCCAGCGCCACAGGTCTTAATCAGCCCCAGCATTTT.

The rearrangement uses TRBV7-3 and TRBJ2-1; D is undetermined. Between the trimmed V and J ends, which lost 3 bases and 9 bases, there was a span of 6 bases. Germline V gives CDR1 SGHTA, CDR2 FQGTGA. The CDR3 extends over 11 amino acids. CDR3 region: CASSFGGEQFF. The DNA of the CDR3 is TGTGCCAGCAGCTTCGGCGGTGAGCAGTTCTTC.

This clone has just one count. This chain joins TRBV2 and TRBJ2-3, with unresolved D. Germline CDR1 is SNHLY and CDR2 is FYNNEI. The V end was cut by 2 bases, the J end by 5 bases, with 5 bases between. CDR3 length: 12 amino acids. CDR3 nucleotide sequence: TGTGCCAGCAGTGAACAGGTAGATACGCAGTATTTT. It encodes CASSEQVDTQYF.

In its sample, this clone was seen once. The V call is TRBV5-1, the J call TRBJ1-1; 10 nucleotides line up with TRBD1. CDR1 and CDR2 from the germline V gene are SGHRS and YFSETQ. Trimming cost V 4 bases and J 3 bases; bases outside gene matches: 3. This CDR3 spans 14 amino acids. The CDR3, as DNA: TGCGCCAGCAGCACGGGACAGGGGTACACTGAAGCTTTCTTT. This gives the protein CASSTGQGYTEAFF.

V and J are TRBV9 and TRBJ2-5; D gene uncertain. Trimming pared 5 bases from V and 3 bases from J, leaving 11 bases between. Germline loops: CDR1 SGDLS, CDR2 YYNGEE. This CDR3 region has 13 residues. In DNA form, the CDR3 reads TGTGCCAGCAGTTCGAGTCGGGAAGAGACCCAGTACTTC. Protein sequence: CASSSSREETQYF.

The chain employs TRBV27 and TRBJ1-5; possibly TRBD1 for D (6 bases). The germline CDR1 and CDR2 sequences are MNHEY and SMNVEV (reference sequence). Trimming stripped 6 bases from V and 5 bases from J, with 11 bases between. The CDR3 is made up of 13 amino acids. This CDR3 is CASRRQDDQPQHF. The CDR3 region has the DNA TGTGCCAGCAGGCGACAGGACGATCAGCCCCAGCATTTT.

V gene TRBV18 combines with J gene TRBJ1-1; D ambiguous. V was trimmed by 3 bases and J by 0 bases, leaving 14 bases between them. This CDR3 contains 16 residues. Germline lookup yields CDR1 KGHSH and CDR2 LQKENI. The CDR3 sequence is CASSPGPGLMNTEAFF. Written as DNA, the CDR3 is TGTGCCAGCTCACCTGGGCCAGGACTCATGAACACTGAAGCTTTCTTT.

The CDR3 is CASSIRGFRTLSGANVLTF. The CDR3 region has the DNA TGTGCCAGTAGTATAAGAGGGTTTAGGACGCTCTCTGGGGCCAACGTCCTGACTTTC. The genes are TRBV19 and TRBJ2-6; D might be TRBD2 (5 bases). The CDR3 contains 19 residues. V lost 2 bases and J 0 bases, leaving 17 bases between the germline ends. Germline assignment: CDR1 LNHDA and CDR2 SQIVND (reference sequence).

V usage is TRBV5-4 and J usage is TRBJ2-5; maybe TRBD2 (6 bases). Germline lookup yields CDR1 SGHNT and CDR2 YYREEE (reference sequence). This CDR3 has 12 amino acids. Trimming took 2 bases from V and 4 from J, leaving 6 bases between them. CDR3 protein: CASSFGRETQYF. For the CDR3, the DNA is TGTGCCAGCAGCTTCGGGAGAGAGACCCAGTACTTC.

The rearrangement links TRBV30 to TRBJ1-2, with D maybe TRBD1 (6 bases). The length of the CDR3 is 13 residues. Germline V lookup: CDR1 GTSNPN, CDR2 SVGIG (reference sequence). V dropped 3 bases and J dropped 2 bases, with 10 bases sitting between them. CDR3 sequence (DNA): TGTGCCTGGAGAAGGGACAACAACTATGGCTACACCTTC. Its translation: CAWRRDNNYGYTF.

The rearrangement uses TRBV9 and TRBJ2-7, with 8 bases lining up with TRBD1. Trimming removed 3 bases from V and 1 base from J; junction bases left unmatched: 6. CDR3 length: 15 residues. CDR1 is SGDLS and CDR2 is YYNGEE in the germline V gene. CDR3 in amino acids: CASSARTGSSYEQYF. The CDR3 nucleotides read TGTGCCAGCAGCGCCAGGACAGGGTCATCCTACGAGCAGTACTTC.

The chain carries TRBV9 and TRBJ2-5; 8 bases agree with TRBD2. From germline, CDR1 is SGDLS and CDR2 YYNGEE. The trim removed 3 bases at V and 5 bases at J, leaving 9 bases unmatched. The CDR3 has 15 residues. The CDR3 reads CASSAGPGGKETQYF. CDR3 nucleotide sequence: TGTGCCAGCAGCGCCGGGCCGGGGGGGAAGGAGACCCAGTACTTC.

This clone appeared a single time. V is TRBV1 and J is TRBJ1-2; the table names TRBD1, a call not compared with the DNA. TRBV1 is recorded as a pseudogene. This CDR3 contains 17 residues. The chain's CDR3 is CTSSEPGIILSNYGYTF. In DNA form, the CDR3 reads TGCACCAGCAGCGAGCCAGGGATCATTTTAAGTAACTATGGCTACACCTTC.

This clone was detected only a few times. The chain joins TRBV7-2 to TRBJ1-2, with D perhaps matching TRBD1 (6 bases). Germline-derived CDR1 and CDR2 are SGHTA and FQGNSA. The length of the CDR3 is 13 residues. Deletions cut 2 bases from V and 6 bases from J, with 10 bases between. This CDR3 reads CASSLSGAHGYTF. The DNA for the CDR3 is TGTGCCAGCAGCTTATCAGGGGCGCATGGCTACACCTTC.

The J gene is TRBJ1-5, the V gene TRBV21-1. TRBV21-1 is assigned pseudogene status. The CDR3 is made up of 17 amino acids. In DNA, the CDR3 is TGTGCCAGCAGCCCGCGGCGGGGGGGGATTAGCAATCAGCCCCAGCATTTT. Translated: CASSPRRGGISNQPQHF.

Comment on this clone: Sequence at one end of the junction differs from germline and may be a read error. This rearrangement joins TRBV19 to TRBJ2-3, with a tentative D call TRBD1 (6 bases). Germline CDR1 reads LNHDA; CDR2 reads SQIVND (reference sequence). This CDR3 is built from 15 residues. Here the CDR3 reads CASSTAGEPTDTQYF. The CDR3 DNA is TGTGCCAGCAGTACGGCAGGGGAGCCCACAGATACGCAGTATTTT.

The V gene is TRBV5-6, the J gene TRBJ2-6; unclear D gene. Per germline, CDR1 SGHDT and CDR2 YYEEEE. Between the trimmed V and J ends, which lost 7 bases and 3 bases, there was a span of 14 bases. This CDR3 contains 15 residues. Here the CDR3 reads CASDARFFGANVLTF. The DNA of the CDR3 is TGTGCCAGCGACGCCAGGTTTTTTGGGGCCAACGTCCTGACTTTC.

This chain links TRBV4-3 with TRBJ1-1, with a tentative D call TRBD1 (6 bases). Germline V lookup: CDR1 LGHNA, CDR2 YSLEER. This CDR3 is built from 17 residues. Trimming stripped 1 base from V and 0 bases from J, with 15 bases between. CDR3 DNA: TGCGCCAGCAGCCAAGGCAGGGGAGTGGGTCTGAACACTGAAGCTTTCTTT. This codes for CASSQGRGVGLNTEAFF.